The rows below give T cell receptor beta chains drawn from one sample of a study of T cell responses to AZD1222 COVID-19 vaccine. Here immunoSEQ multiplex PCR was the method, and the copy in TCRdb shows in-frame clones only, minus some. The sample has 90,000 to 120,000 clones; 70% to 90% are singletons. This specimen was peripheral blood, taken 28 days after the second AZD1222 dose. These receptors were taken from an adult who received the AZD1222 COVID-19 vaccine. The CDR3 runs from the conserved cysteine through the conserved F or W. Each record gives: CDR3 protein, V gene, CDR3 length, J gene.

CASSLVEISEAFF	TRBV7-2	13	TRBJ1-1
CASSSGTSGRAWEQYF	TRBV18	16	TRBJ2-7
CASSSTSGSIEQFF	TRBV5-1	14	TRBJ2-1
CASSKGERQGTDNSPLHF	TRBV21-1	18	TRBJ1-6
CASSPIAWRGSEQFF	TRBV5-8	15	TRBJ2-1
CASSLRSWFNEQFF	TRBV14	14	TRBJ2-1
CASNLQGSGNTIYF	TRBV6-5	14	TRBJ1-3
CASSQDGGSTEAFF	TRBV3-1/TRBV3-2	14	TRBJ1-1
CASSAGQTIFYGYTF	TRBV9	15	TRBJ1-2
CASSPGGAFTNEKLFF	TRBV27	16	TRBJ1-4
CASSSILGQQAKNIQYF	TRBV7-2	17	TRBJ2-4
CASSFTSGSEQFF	TRBV5-1	13	TRBJ2-1
CSVARSTYEQYF	TRBV29-1	12	TRBJ2-7
CASGQTQGSLSLGNSPLHF	TRBV27	19	TRBJ1-6
CASSYSGFDDEQYF	TRBV6-5	14	TRBJ2-7
CASSPGNNYGYTF	TRBV9	13	TRBJ1-2
CATSDRRMITDTQYF	TRBV24-1	15	TRBJ2-3